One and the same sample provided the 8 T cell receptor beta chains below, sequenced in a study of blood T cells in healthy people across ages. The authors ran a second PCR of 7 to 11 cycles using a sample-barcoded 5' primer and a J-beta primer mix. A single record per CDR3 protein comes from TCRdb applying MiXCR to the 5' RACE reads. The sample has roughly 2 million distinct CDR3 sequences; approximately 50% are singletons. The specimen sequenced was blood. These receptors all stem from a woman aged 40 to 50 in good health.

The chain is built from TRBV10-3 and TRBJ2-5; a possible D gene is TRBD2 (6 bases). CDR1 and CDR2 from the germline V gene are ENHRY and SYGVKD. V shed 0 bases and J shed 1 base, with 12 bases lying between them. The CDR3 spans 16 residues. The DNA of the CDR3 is TGTGCCATCAGTGAGTCCCACGGGGGACTCCAAGAGACCCAGTACTTC. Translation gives CAISESHGGLQETQYF.

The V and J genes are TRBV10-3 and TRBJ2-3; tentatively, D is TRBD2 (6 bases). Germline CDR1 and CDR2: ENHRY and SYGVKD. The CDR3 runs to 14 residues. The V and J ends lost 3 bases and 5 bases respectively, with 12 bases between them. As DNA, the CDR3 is TGTGCCATCAGTGAAAGGAGGGGTGGAGATACGCAGTATTTT. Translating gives CAISERRGGDTQYF.

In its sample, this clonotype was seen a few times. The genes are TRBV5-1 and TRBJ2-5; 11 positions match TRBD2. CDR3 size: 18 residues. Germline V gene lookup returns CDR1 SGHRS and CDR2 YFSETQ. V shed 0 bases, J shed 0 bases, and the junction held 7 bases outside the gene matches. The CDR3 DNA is TGCGCCAGCAGCTTGGTGTGGACTAGCGGGTCTAACCAAGAGACCCAGTACTTC. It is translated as CASSLVWTSGSNQETQYF.

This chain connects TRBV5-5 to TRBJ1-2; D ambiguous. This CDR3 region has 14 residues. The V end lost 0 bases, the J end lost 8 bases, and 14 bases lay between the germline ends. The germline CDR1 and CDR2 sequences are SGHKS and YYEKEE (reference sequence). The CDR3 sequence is CASSLGAGPRGYTF. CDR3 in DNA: TGTGCCAGCAGCTTGGGGGCCGGCCCTCGGGGCTACACCTTC.

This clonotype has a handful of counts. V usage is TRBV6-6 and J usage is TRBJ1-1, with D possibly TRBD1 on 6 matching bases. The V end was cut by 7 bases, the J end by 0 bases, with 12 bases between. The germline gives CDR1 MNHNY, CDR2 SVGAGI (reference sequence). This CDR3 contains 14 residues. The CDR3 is CASTQGQLNTEAFF. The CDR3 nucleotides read TGTGCCAGCACACAGGGTCAGCTGAACACTGAAGCTTTCTTT.

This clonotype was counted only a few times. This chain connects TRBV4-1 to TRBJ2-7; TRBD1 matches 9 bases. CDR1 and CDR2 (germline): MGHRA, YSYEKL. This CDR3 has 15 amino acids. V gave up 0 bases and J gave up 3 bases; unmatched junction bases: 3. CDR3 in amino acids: CASSQDGTGFYEQYF. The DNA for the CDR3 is TGCGCCAGCAGCCAAGATGGGACAGGGTTCTACGAGCAGTACTTC.

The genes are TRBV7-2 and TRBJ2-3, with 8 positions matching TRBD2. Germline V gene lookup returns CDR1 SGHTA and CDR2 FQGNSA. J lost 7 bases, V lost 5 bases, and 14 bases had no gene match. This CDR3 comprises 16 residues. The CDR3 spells CASSQGGPGGLNTQYF. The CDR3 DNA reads TGTGCCAGCAGCCAAGGTGGTCCGGGGGGGCTAAATACGCAGTATTTT.

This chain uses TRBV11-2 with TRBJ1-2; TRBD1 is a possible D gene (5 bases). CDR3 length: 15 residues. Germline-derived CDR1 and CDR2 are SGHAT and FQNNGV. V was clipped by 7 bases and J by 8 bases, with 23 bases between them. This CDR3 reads CASTFIDRGLKGYTF. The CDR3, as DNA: TGTGCCAGCACCTTTATCGATCGGGGCTTGAAGGGCTACACCTTC.